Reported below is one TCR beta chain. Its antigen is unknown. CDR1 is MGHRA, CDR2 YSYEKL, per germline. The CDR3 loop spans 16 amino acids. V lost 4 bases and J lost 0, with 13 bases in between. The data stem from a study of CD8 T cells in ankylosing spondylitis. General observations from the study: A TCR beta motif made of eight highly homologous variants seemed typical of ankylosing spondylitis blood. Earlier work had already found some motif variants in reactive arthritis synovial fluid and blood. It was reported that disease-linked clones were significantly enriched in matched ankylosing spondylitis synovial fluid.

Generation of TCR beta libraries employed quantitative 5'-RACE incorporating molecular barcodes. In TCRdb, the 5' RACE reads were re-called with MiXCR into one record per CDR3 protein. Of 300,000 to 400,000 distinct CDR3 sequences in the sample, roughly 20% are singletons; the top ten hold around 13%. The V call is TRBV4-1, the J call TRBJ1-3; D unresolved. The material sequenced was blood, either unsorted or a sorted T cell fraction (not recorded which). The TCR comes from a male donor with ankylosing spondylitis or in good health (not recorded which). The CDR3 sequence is CASSLPGSPSGNTIYF. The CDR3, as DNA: TGCGCCAGCAGCCTTCCCGGGAGTCCCTCTGGAAACACCATATATTTT.